A single sample gave rise to the 29 T cell receptor beta chains below, sequenced in a study of long-term antiretroviral therapy in people with HIV. Researchers ran immunoSEQ v3.0 at survey level. Clones were read by immunoSEQ multiplex PCR, and TCRdb kept only the in-frame ones, dropping some. The sample carries roughly 16,000 clones, around 77% recorded once. This sample comprised unsorted PBMCs, obtained 2.3 years after starting antiretroviral therapy. Source of these receptors: a woman between 40 and 50 years old with HIV.

In DNA, the CDR3 is TGCGCCAGCAGCTTACAGGGAAATCAGCCCCAGCATTTT. Translating gives CASSLQGNQPQHF. This chain links TRBV5-1 with TRBJ1-5; tentative D call: TRBD1 (6 bases). The V gene's germline CDR1 is SGHRS and CDR2 YFSETQ. The CDR3 has 13 amino acids. V was cut by 2 bases and J by 4 bases, with 7 bases left in between. Using reference TRBV5-1 and TRBJ1-5 for the parts outside the CDR3, the full variable domain is KAGVTQTPRYLIKTRGQQVTLSCSPISGHRSVSWYQQTPGQGLQFLFEYFSETQRNKGNFPGRFSGRQFSNSRSEMNVSTLELGDSALYLCASSLQGNQPQHFGDGTRLSIL.

The chain recombines TRBV4-1 with TRBJ1-4; 7 bases fit TRBD1. V shed 1 base and J 7 bases; nucleotides not matched to a gene: 6. Per the germline V gene, CDR1 is MGHRA and CDR2 is YSYEKL. The length of the CDR3 is 15 residues. The CDR3 reads CASSQGTDRAEKLFF. The CDR3 bases are TGCGCCAGCAGCCAAGGAACTGACAGGGCTGAAAAACTGTTTTTT.

The V and J genes are TRBV30 and TRBJ2-2, with unresolved D. Per the germline V gene, CDR1 is GTSNPN and CDR2 is SVGIG (reference sequence). V lost 4 bases and J lost 6, with 6 bases in between. The CDR3 runs to 11 residues. The CDR3 here is CAWNTAGELFF. The DNA of the CDR3 is TGTGCCTGGAATACGGCCGGGGAGCTGTTTTTT.

This clone has only a few counts. The chain links TRBV6-5 to TRBJ1-1; 7 bases map to TRBD1. The germline gives CDR1 MNHEY, CDR2 SVGAGI. V gave up 5 bases and J gave up 6 bases; unmatched junction bases: 9. There are 14 residues in the CDR3. CDR3 region: CASSRGQIVAEAFF. The CDR3 region has the DNA TGTGCCAGCAGTCGGGGACAGATCGTGGCTGAAGCTTTCTTT.

The rearrangement uses TRBV29-1 and TRBJ2-2, with a weak D call TRBD2 (5 bases). Germline V CDR1 and CDR2: SQVTM, ANQGSEA. This CDR3 comprises 13 residues. Trimming removed 2 bases from V and 11 bases from J, with 15 bases in between. The CDR3 loop reads CSVEKVLSGELFF. The CDR3, as DNA: TGCAGCGTTGAAAAGGTCTTAAGCGGAGAGCTGTTTTTT.

The chain links TRBV10-2 to TRBJ1-3; the D is unclear. The V gene lost 2 bases and the J gene lost 4 bases, with 15 bases spanning the gap. Germline CDR1 WSHSY, CDR2 SAAADI. The CDR3 consists of 16 residues. The CDR3 bases are TGCGCCAGCAGTGAGCCAGACCTGGGTGGGGGAAACACCATATATTTT. Protein: CASSEPDLGGGNTIYF.

This chain uses TRBV5-4 with TRBJ2-5; tentative D call: TRBD2 (5 bases). Germline V lookup: CDR1 SGHNT, CDR2 YYREEE (reference sequence). The V and J ends lost 3 bases and 5 bases respectively, with 17 bases between them. The CDR3 is 15 residues long. Here the CDR3 reads CASSSADSLGETQYF. The CDR3 DNA is TGTGCCAGCAGCTCGGCGGACTCTTTGGGCGAGACCCAGTACTTC.

The CDR3, as DNA: TGCGCCAGCAGCTTTGCCGGGACAGGGGATGGGGAGCAGTACTTC. Translated: CASSFAGTGDGEQYF. This rearrangement joins TRBV5-1 to TRBJ2-7, with TRBD1 matching 10 bases. V trimming: 2 bases; J trimming: 7 bases; junction bases outside the gene matches: 9. This CDR3 comprises 15 residues. Germline CDR1 reads SGHRS; CDR2 reads YFSETQ.

This chain connects TRBV6-5 to TRBJ2-5, with D possibly being TRBD1 (6 bases). Trimming left V 6 bases short and J 5 bases short, with 19 bases between. The CDR3 is 15 residues long. Germline V gene sequence: CDR1 MNHEY, CDR2 SVGAGI. CDR3 region: CASRLRGLGKETQYF. CDR3 sequence (DNA): TGTGCCAGCAGGCTCAGGGGTTTAGGGAAGGAGACCCAGTACTTC.

The J gene is TRBJ2-1, the V gene TRBV5-5, with 11 positions matching TRBD2. The CDR3 length is 15 residues. Unmatched junction bases numbered 7, after V lost 4 bases and J lost 7 bases. Germline V gives CDR1 SGHKS, CDR2 YYEKEE (reference sequence). The CDR3 here is CASSPTSGIGNEQFF. In DNA form, the CDR3 reads TGTGCCAGCAGCCCGACTAGCGGGATAGGGAATGAGCAGTTCTTC.

This chain links TRBV11-2 with TRBJ2-1, with 12 nucleotides matching TRBD2. The germline CDR1 and CDR2 sequences are SGHAT and FQNNGV. The junction had 6 bases not matched to a gene; V was cut back by 6 bases and J by 12 bases. The CDR3 has 13 amino acids. The CDR3 region has the DNA TGTGCCAGCAGGGCTAGCGGGGGGGCTTCGCAGTTCTTC. This encodes CASRASGGASQFF.

V usage is TRBV2 and J usage is TRBJ1-1; weak D call: TRBD1 (6 bases). The CDR3 is 15 amino acids. The V and J ends lost 6 bases and 6 bases respectively, with 20 bases between them. Germline V gives CDR1 SNHLY, CDR2 FYNNEI. The chain's CDR3 is CASSVLDSSYAEAFF. Written as DNA, the CDR3 is TGTGCCAGCAGCGTCCTGGACAGTTCCTACGCTGAAGCTTTCTTT.

The chain combines TRBV11-3 with TRBJ2-1; tentative D call: TRBD2 (5 bases). V was pared by 1 base and J by 6 bases, with 10 bases between. CDR1 and CDR2 from the germline V gene are SGHNT and YENEEA. This CDR3 has 14 amino acids. CDR3 bases: TGTGCCAGCAGCTTAGGTGGAGGAGTCAATGAGCAGTTCTTC. It encodes CASSLGGGVNEQFF. The full variable domain, its missing parts supplied by reference TRBV11-3 and TRBJ2-1, is EAGVVQSPRYKIIEKKQPVAFWCNPISGHNTLYWYLQNLGQGPELLIRYENEEAVDDSQLPKDRFSAERLKGVDSTLKIQPAELGDSAVYLCASSLGGGVNEQFFGPGTRLTVL.

The genes are TRBV27 and TRBJ2-1; no reliable D call. Deletions cut 0 bases from V and 0 bases from J, with 9 bases between. Germline CDR1 and CDR2: MNHEY and SMNVEV (reference sequence). The CDR3 loop spans 16 amino acids. In DNA, the CDR3 is TGTGCCAGCAGTTTATCGGGCCGAATCTCCTACAATGAGCAGTTCTTC. As protein: CASSLSGRISYNEQFF.

The chain couples TRBV27 to TRBJ2-1; tentatively, D is TRBD1 or TRBD2 (5 bases each). The CDR3 totals 13 residues. Trimming cost V 2 bases and J 6 bases, with 8 bases left between them. Per the germline V gene, CDR1 is MNHEY and CDR2 is SMNVEV (reference sequence). The CDR3 DNA reads TGTGCCAGCAGTTTAGGGGCGGGCAATGAGCAGTTCTTC. Its translation is CASSLGAGNEQFF.

This chain connects TRBV11-2 to TRBJ1-2, with D possibly matching TRBD1 (5 bases). CDR1 is SGHAT and CDR2 is FQNNGV in the germline V gene. The CDR3 has 13 amino acids. V gave up 5 bases and J gave up 3 bases, with 10 bases separating them. The CDR3 is CASSPGTDYGYTF. Written as DNA, the CDR3 is TGTGCCAGCAGCCCCGGGACGGACTATGGCTACACCTTC.

J is TRBJ2-7 and V is TRBV5-1; 9 bases are shared with TRBD1. V shed 5 bases and J 1 base; nucleotides not matched to a gene: 4. The CDR3 contains 14 residues. Germline CDR1 and CDR2: SGHRS and YFSETQ. CDR3 residues: CASRTGTGSYEQYF. CDR3 in DNA: TGCGCCAGCAGAACCGGGACAGGGTCCTACGAGCAGTACTTC.

The sample holds one count of this clone. The chain employs TRBV5-1 and TRBJ2-3; D might be TRBD1 or TRBD2, each matching 5 bases. Germline CDR1 SGHRS, CDR2 YFSETQ. This CDR3 has 14 amino acids. Trimming took 7 bases from V and 5 from J, leaving 17 bases between them. The CDR3 DNA sequence: TGCGCCAGCGGCGAGCCGGATGGGGGAGATACGCAGTATTTT. Amino acids: CASGEPDGGDTQYF.

The CDR3 DNA sequence: TGTGCCAGCAGCCCCTCCCCTAGCAGTGGGGCCAACGTCCTGACTTTC. Amino acids: CASSPSPSSGANVLTF. The chain uses TRBV11-3 and TRBJ2-6, with a weak D call TRBD2 (5 bases). This CDR3 region has 16 residues. V was pared by 5 bases and J by 3 bases, with 14 bases between. The germline V gene has CDR1 SGHNT and CDR2 YENEEA.

The genes are TRBV30 and TRBJ2-2; D unclear. CDR3 length: 12 residues. Trimming stripped 2 bases from V and 4 bases from J, with 5 bases between. CDR1 is GTSNPN and CDR2 is SVGIG in the germline V gene (reference sequence). This chain's CDR3 is CAWSWTTGELFF. The CDR3 region has the DNA TGTGCCTGGAGTTGGACCACCGGGGAGCTGTTTTTT.

This chain connects TRBV4-1 to TRBJ1-4, with a weak D call TRBD1 (5 bases). This CDR3 region has 15 residues. Germline CDR1 reads MGHRA; CDR2 reads YSYEKL. Trimming removed 0 bases at V and 2 bases at J, with 7 bases between. The CDR3 protein is CASSQDGGTNEKLFF. CDR3 nucleotides: TGCGCCAGCAGCCAAGATGGGGGTACTAATGAAAAACTGTTTTTT.

V gene TRBV29-1 combines with J gene TRBJ2-7, with TRBD2 matching over 9 bases. Trimming removed 0 bases from V and 3 bases from J; junction bases left unmatched: 12. The CDR3 is 17 amino acids. Germline lookup yields CDR1 SQVTM and CDR2 ANQGSEA. CDR3 amino acids: CSVEDLDDSGSYYEQYF. The CDR3 coding sequence is TGCAGCGTTGAAGATCTGGACGATAGCGGGAGCTACTACGAGCAGTACTTC.

Only a few counts were recorded for this clone. This sequence joins TRBV2 and TRBJ2-2, with TRBD2 matching 8 bases. The germline V gene encodes CDR1 SNHLY and CDR2 FYNNEI. The CDR3 covers 16 residues. Trimming cost V 5 bases and J 6 bases; bases outside gene matches: 11. The CDR3 sequence: CASSRLGLASSGELFF. Here the CDR3 DNA reads TGTGCCAGCAGTCGGCTCGGACTAGCATCGTCCGGGGAGCTGTTTTTT. The variable domain in full, completed from reference TRBV2 and TRBJ2-2, reads EPEVTQTPSHQVTQMGQEVILRCVPISNHLYFYWYRQILGQKVEFLVSFYNNEISEKSEIFDDQFSVERPDGSNFTLKIRSTKLEDSAMYFCASSRLGLASSGELFFGEGSRLTVL.

The V gene is TRBV19, the J gene TRBJ1-1; D unresolved. Germline V gives CDR1 LNHDA, CDR2 SQIVND (reference sequence). This CDR3 region has 16 residues. Trimming shortened V by 4 bases and J by 6 bases, and 21 bases separated the two germline ends. The CDR3: CASSTRLGPPSPEAFF. CDR3 nucleotide sequence: TGTGCCAGTAGTACCCGGCTGGGCCCCCCGTCCCCTGAAGCTTTCTTT.

V and J are TRBV29-1 and TRBJ1-2; 10 bases map to TRBD1. Trimming cost V 4 bases and J 7 bases; bases outside gene matches: 18. The germline CDR1 and CDR2 sequences are SQVTM and ANQGSEA. CDR3 length equals 17 residues. CDR3: CSVGPSPGTGDYSGYTF. CDR3 bases: TGCAGCGTTGGACCCTCCCCGGGGACAGGGGATTATTCTGGCTACACCTTC.

J is TRBJ1-6 and V is TRBV19, with 7 bases that match TRBD1. V trimming: 6 bases; J trimming: 10 bases; junction bases outside the gene matches: 15. The CDR3 runs 16 residues. The germline CDR1 and CDR2 sequences are LNHDA and SQIVND (reference sequence). The CDR3, as DNA: TGTGCCAGTAGGCCTACAGGGGAAGTGATAGGATCACCCCTCCACTTT. This codes for CASRPTGEVIGSPLHF.

The chain joins TRBV2 to TRBJ1-5; D unclear. Trimming cost V 3 bases and J 6 bases, with 12 bases left between them. The CDR3 extends over 14 amino acids. Germline assignment: CDR1 SNHLY and CDR2 FYNNEI. The CDR3, as DNA: TGTGCCAGCAGTGATTGGGGTCTAGTTCAGCCCCAGCATTTT. Amino acid sequence: CASSDWGLVQPQHF.

The rearrangement links TRBV9 to TRBJ2-5, with D possibly TRBD2 on 5 matching bases. Gene TRBJ2-7 matches the end of the DNA better, so the J call may be wrong. CDR3 length equals 13 residues. Germline V gives CDR1 SGDLS, CDR2 YYNGEE. The CDR3 nucleotides are TGTGCCAGCAGCGTAACGGAGGCCTACGAGCAGTACTTC. This gives the protein CASSVTEAYEQYF.

This chain joins TRBV11-2 and TRBJ2-3; D unresolved. Germline CDR1 reads SGHAT; CDR2 reads FQNNGV. This CDR3 region has 13 residues. Trimming pared 3 bases from V and 3 bases from J, leaving 7 bases between. CDR3 in amino acids: CASSLGLTDTQYF. CDR3 nucleotides: TGTGCCAGCAGCTTGGGCTTGACAGATACGCAGTATTTT.